The entry below describes one T cell receptor beta chain. TCRdb re-derived calls from the 5' RACE reads in MiXCR, one entry per CDR3 protein. This repertoire shows approximately 250,000 distinct CDR3 sequences, 32% found once; its top ten account for approximately 4%. This sample is drawn from a study of CD8 T cells in ankylosing spondylitis. This CDR3 contains 14 residues. V lost 1 base, J lost 0 bases, and 7 bases lay in between. Germline CDR1 and CDR2: LNHNV and YYDKDF (reference sequence). This sequence originates from a male donor with ankylosing spondylitis or in good health (not recorded which). This rearrangement joins TRBV15 to TRBJ2-7, with a weak D call TRBD1 (5 bases). Sequencing was carried out using blood, either unsorted or a sorted T cell fraction (not recorded which). The CDR3 nucleotides are TGTGCCACCAGCAGAGCAAGGGGCTCCTACGAGCAGTACTTC. Its protein product is CATSRARGSYEQYF.